Listed below are T cell receptor beta chains from one sample, sequenced in a study of blood T cell repertoires in COVID-19. Generated by immunoSEQ multiplex PCR, the TCRdb table keeps only in-frame clones and is missing some. Of roughly 99,000 clones in the sample, around nine tenths are singletons; the top ten hold under 1.5%. The material sequenced was peripheral blood. The receptor source for this set is a woman between 25 and 40 years old with acute or convalescent COVID-19. Each CDR3 is given with its conserved first and last residue. Each record gives: V gene, J gene, CDR3 protein.

v_call: TRBV7-9
j_call: TRBJ1-3
cdr3_aa: CASSLVRTGNSGNTIYF

v_call: TRBV7-9
j_call: TRBJ2-2
cdr3_aa: CASSWRDKNTGELFF

v_call: TRBV3-1/TRBV3-2
j_call: TRBJ2-7
cdr3_aa: CASSQPGQGTYEQYF

v_call: TRBV24-1
j_call: TRBJ2-1
cdr3_aa: CATSDRQRGYNEQFF

v_call: TRBV18
j_call: TRBJ1-3
cdr3_aa: CASSPKTGAPGNTIYF

v_call: TRBV13
j_call: TRBJ1-1
cdr3_aa: CASSYDMNTEAFF

v_call: TRBV5-1
j_call: TRBJ2-3
cdr3_aa: CASSLVPGTSGSTDTQYF

v_call: TRBV12-3/TRBV12-4
j_call: TRBJ1-1
cdr3_aa: CASSFQTSVAFF

v_call: TRBV5-1
j_call: TRBJ2-2
cdr3_aa: CASSLDGSLYTGELFF

v_call: TRBV11-3
j_call: TRBJ2-7
cdr3_aa: CASSLVTELKAYEQYF

v_call: TRBV7-2
j_call: TRBJ2-5
cdr3_aa: CASLTSGGGKETQYF

v_call: TRBV21-1
j_call: TRBJ2-1
cdr3_aa: CASTNTGDSSYNEQFF

v_call: TRBV9
j_call: TRBJ1-1
cdr3_aa: CASSADTGGNTEAFF

v_call: TRBV28
j_call: TRBJ1-3
cdr3_aa: CASYRQGLVSGNTIYF

v_call: TRBV5-4
j_call: TRBJ1-6
cdr3_aa: CASSFSREPLHF

v_call: TRBV10-3
j_call: TRBJ2-5
cdr3_aa: CAISEPRETQYF

v_call: TRBV6-2/TRBV6-3
j_call: TRBJ1-1
cdr3_aa: CASSPHFTPRTGEAFF

v_call: TRBV6-5
j_call: TRBJ2-1
cdr3_aa: CASSYSPGGTYNEQFF

v_call: TRBV13
j_call: TRBJ2-5
cdr3_aa: CASSNSLPQETQYF

v_call: TRBV12-3/TRBV12-4
j_call: TRBJ1-1
cdr3_aa: CASSRTPTPDAFF